One and the same sample provided the 18 T cell receptor beta chains below, sequenced in a study of radiation and T cells in renal cell carcinoma. TCRdb keeps only in-frame clones here, not all; method: immunoSEQ multiplex PCR. The sample has some 150,000 clones, approximately 90% seen once. Time point given: baseline pretreatment blood. Treatment denoted: 15 Gy SBRT to primary tumor, nephrectomy 4 weeks later. Sample: blood, taken from a patient whose treatment included radiotherapy and nephrectomy. All receptors come from a woman aged 45-59 years with renal cell carcinoma.

Regarding this clone: The germline gene is not matched at one end of the junction; a read error may be the cause. The rearrangement uses TRBV7-7 and TRBJ2-7; TRBD1 agrees at 8 bases. The length of the CDR3 is 13 residues. Per germline, CDR1 SSHAT and CDR2 FNYEAQ (reference sequence). The CDR3: CASSLEQGDEQYF. CDR3 DNA sequence: TGTGCTAGCAGCTTAGAACAGGGGGACGAGCAGTACTTC.

The J gene is TRBJ2-7, the V gene TRBV14, with 7 bases aligning to TRBD1. The CDR3 sequence is 14 residues long. The V and J ends lost 4 bases and 4 bases, in that order; junction bases with no gene match: 7. Germline assignment: CDR1 SGHDN and CDR2 FVKESK. CDR3 coding DNA: TGTGCCAGCAGCCTTAACCGGGACAGTTACGAGCAGTACTTC. This sequence encodes CASSLNRDSYEQYF.

V and J are TRBV6-1 and TRBJ2-5; 12 bases line up with TRBD2. This CDR3 spans 14 amino acids. From germline, CDR1 is MNHNS and CDR2 SASEGT. The trim removed 7 bases at V and 7 bases at J, leaving 7 bases unmatched. This CDR3 is CASNQLAGGWTQYF. The CDR3 nucleotides are TGTGCCAGCAATCAACTAGCGGGGGGTTGGACCCAGTACTTC.

The chain is built from TRBV11-2 and TRBJ1-1; TRBD1 is a possible D gene (5 bases). V was shortened by 1 base and J by 4 bases, with 13 bases between the two germline ends. This CDR3 contains 15 residues. Germline loops: CDR1 SGHAT, CDR2 FQNNGV. CDR3 coding DNA: TGTGCCAGCAGCTTAGTTTCCCAGGGTGGCACTGAAGCTTTCTTT. It encodes CASSLVSQGGTEAFF.

CDR3 coding DNA: TGTGCCAGCAGCTTAGCCCAGGGGGCGCCTAAAGAGCCCCAGCATTTT. Protein product: CASSLAQGAPKEPQHF. The V and J genes are TRBV13 and TRBJ1-5, with 8 positions matching TRBD1. Trimming took 1 base from V and 8 from J; bases not matched to a gene: 10. In germline, CDR1 is PRHDT, CDR2 FYEKMQ (reference sequence). The CDR3 length is 16 residues.

The chain links TRBV29-1 to TRBJ1-5; 9 bases match TRBD1. The CDR3 spans 14 residues. After removal of 6 bases from V and 7 bases from J, the junction contained 10 bases not matched to a gene. Germline V lookup: CDR1 SQVTM, CDR2 ANQGSEA. The CDR3 is CSVGGQGQGQPQHF. CDR3 DNA: TGCAGCGTGGGGGGACAGGGCCAAGGACAGCCCCAGCATTTT.

Regarding this clone: At the DNA level, this CDR3 is encoded by other sequences in the same sample as well. The CDR3, as DNA: TGTGCCAGCAGCCCACAGGGGAGGGGCACTGAAGCTTTCTTT. Encoded protein: CASSPQGRGTEAFF. The J gene is TRBJ1-1, the V gene TRBV6-5; 7 nucleotides agree with TRBD1. The ends lost 6 bases at V and 4 bases at J; junction bases unmatched: 8. Looked up from germline, CDR1 is MNHEY and CDR2 is SVGAGI. This CDR3 has 14 amino acids.

The V gene is TRBV9, the J gene TRBJ2-3, with TRBD2 matching over 10 bases. This CDR3 has 17 amino acids. CDR1 and CDR2 (germline): SGDLS, YYNGEE. V was clipped by 4 bases and J by 7 bases; unmatched bases: 15. CDR3 loop: CASSPKAASGGSYTQYF. The CDR3, as DNA: TGTGCCAGCAGCCCCAAAGCTGCTAGCGGGGGATCTTATACGCAGTATTTT.

The chain uses TRBV6-5 and TRBJ1-2; unclear D gene. Per the germline V gene, CDR1 is MNHEY and CDR2 is SVGAGI. Trimming left V 2 bases short and J 2 bases short, with 6 bases between. The CDR3 extends over 13 amino acids. The CDR3: CASSYTGNYGYTF. DNA for the CDR3: TGTGCCAGCAGTTACACCGGAAACTATGGCTACACCTTC.

V and J are TRBV5-4 and TRBJ2-5; D uncertain. V was pared by 0 bases and J by 2 bases, with 8 bases between. The CDR3 extends over 14 amino acids. Germline CDR1 and CDR2: SGHNT and YYREEE (reference sequence). CDR3 amino acids: CASSLDPRQETQYF. CDR3 in DNA: TGTGCCAGCAGCTTGGATCCTAGACAAGAGACCCAGTACTTC.

This rearrangement joins TRBV2 to TRBJ1-2; perhaps TRBD1 as D (5 bases). CDR1 SNHLY and CDR2 FYNNEI come from the germline V gene. The CDR3 loop spans 14 amino acids. The V gene lost 2 bases and the J gene lost 2 bases, with 9 bases spanning the gap. The CDR3 region has the DNA TGTGCCAGCAGTGAACAGGGAGTAAACTATGGCTACACCTTC. Its protein is CASSEQGVNYGYTF.

The chain is built from TRBV13 and TRBJ1-2; weak D call: TRBD1 (5 bases). CDR1 and CDR2 from the germline V gene are PRHDT and FYEKMQ (reference sequence). V lost 0 bases and J 7 bases, leaving 15 bases between the germline ends. CDR3 size: 15 residues. Written as DNA, the CDR3 is TGTGCCAGCAGCTTAGGGGAAGCAGGGAGGAGTGGCTACACCTTC. Its protein product is CASSLGEAGRSGYTF.

The V and J genes are TRBV25-1 and TRBJ1-5; D unclear. The V end lost 3 bases, the J end lost 2 bases, and 11 bases lay between the germline ends. CDR1 and CDR2 from the germline V gene are MGHDK and SYGVNS. The CDR3 runs to 15 residues. In nucleotides, the CDR3 is TGTGCCAGCAGTGACCCGAGGGCGGGCAATCAGCCCCAGCATTTT. Residues: CASSDPRAGNQPQHF.

This rearrangement joins TRBV5-1 to TRBJ1-1, with D tentatively TRBD1 (5 bases). The length of the CDR3 is 14 residues. V gave up 4 bases and J gave up 4 bases, with 14 bases separating them. The germline CDR1 and CDR2 sequences are SGHRS and YFSETQ. Here the CDR3 reads CASSRDPRGTEAFF. The DNA for the CDR3 is TGCGCCAGCAGCAGGGACCCGAGGGGCACTGAAGCTTTCTTT.

The rearrangement uses TRBV9 and TRBJ1-2; D is perhaps TRBD1 (6 bases). Trimming stripped 4 bases from V and 5 bases from J, with 12 bases between. CDR3 size: 13 residues. The germline CDR1 and CDR2 sequences are SGDLS and YYNGEE. The CDR3 sequence is CASSPGAVYGYTF. CDR3 coding DNA: TGTGCCAGCAGCCCAGGGGCCGTATATGGCTACACCTTC.

V is TRBV11-2 and J is TRBJ1-1; TRBD1 matches at 8 bases. The V and J ends lost 5 bases and 5 bases, in that order; junction bases with no gene match: 4. This CDR3 region has 13 residues. The V gene's germline CDR1 is SGHAT and CDR2 FQNNGV. The CDR3 here is CASSPDRGTEAFF. CDR3 bases: TGTGCCAGCAGCCCTGACAGGGGAACTGAAGCTTTCTTT.

The chain employs TRBV5-4 and TRBJ2-3, with TRBD2 matching 8 bases. Germline-derived CDR1 and CDR2 are SGHNT and YYREEE (reference sequence). With V trimmed by 2 bases and J by 8 bases, 10 bases remained unmatched. The CDR3 has 15 amino acids. CDR3 coding DNA: TGTGCCAGCAGCTTACCGGGACTAGACACACGTACGCAGTATTTT. It is translated as CASSLPGLDTRTQYF.

The chain recombines TRBV10-3 with TRBJ2-3; TRBD2 agrees at 9 bases. Germline loops: CDR1 ENHRY, CDR2 SYGVKD. This CDR3 is built from 13 residues. V shed 7 bases, J shed 5 bases, and the junction held 4 bases outside the gene matches. Here the CDR3 DNA reads TGTGCCATCACTGTTAGCGGGGGAGATACGCAGTATTTT. Its translation: CAITVSGGDTQYF.